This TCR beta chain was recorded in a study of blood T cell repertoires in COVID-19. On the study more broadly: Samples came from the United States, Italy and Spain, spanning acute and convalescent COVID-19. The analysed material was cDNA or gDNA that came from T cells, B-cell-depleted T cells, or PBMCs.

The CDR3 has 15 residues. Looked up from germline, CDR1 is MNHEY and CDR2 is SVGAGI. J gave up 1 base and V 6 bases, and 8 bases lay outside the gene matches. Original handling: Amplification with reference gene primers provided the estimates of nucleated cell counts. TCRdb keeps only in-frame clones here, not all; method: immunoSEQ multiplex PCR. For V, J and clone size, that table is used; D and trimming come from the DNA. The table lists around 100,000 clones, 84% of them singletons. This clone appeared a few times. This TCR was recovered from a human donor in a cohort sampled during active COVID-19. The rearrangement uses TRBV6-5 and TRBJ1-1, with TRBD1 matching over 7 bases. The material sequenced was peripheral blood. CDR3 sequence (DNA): TGTGCCAGCAGGACGCGGGACAGAACGAACACTGAAGCTTTCTTT. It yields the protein CASRTRDRTNTEAFF.